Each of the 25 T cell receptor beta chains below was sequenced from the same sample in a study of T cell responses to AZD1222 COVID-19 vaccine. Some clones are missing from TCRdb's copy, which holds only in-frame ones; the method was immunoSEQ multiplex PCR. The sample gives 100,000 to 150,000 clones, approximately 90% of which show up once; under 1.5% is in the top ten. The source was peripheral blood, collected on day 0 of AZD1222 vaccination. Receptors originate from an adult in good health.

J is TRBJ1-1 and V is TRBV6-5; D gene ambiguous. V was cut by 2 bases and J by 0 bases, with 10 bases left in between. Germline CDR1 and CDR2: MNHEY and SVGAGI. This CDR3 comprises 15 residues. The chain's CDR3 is CASSYAWTLNTEAFF. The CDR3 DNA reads TGTGCCAGCAGTTACGCCTGGACGTTGAACACTGAAGCTTTCTTT.

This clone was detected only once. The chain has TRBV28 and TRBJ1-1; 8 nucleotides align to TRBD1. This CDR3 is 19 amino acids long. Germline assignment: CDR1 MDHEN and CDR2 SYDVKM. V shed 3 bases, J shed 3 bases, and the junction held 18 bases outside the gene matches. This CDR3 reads CASSFTSGTGLRRDTEAFF. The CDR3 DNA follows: TGTGCCAGCAGTTTTACTTCCGGGACAGGTTTAAGGAGGGACACTGAAGCTTTCTTT.

This chain's CDR3 is CASSFLGSYNEQFF. The CDR3 nucleotides read TGTGCCAGCAGTTTCCTCGGCTCCTACAATGAGCAGTTCTTC. This chain joins TRBV6-2 or TRBV6-3 and TRBJ2-1; D not certain. CDR1 is MNHEY and CDR2 is SVGEGT in the germline V gene. The CDR3 has 14 residues. The V and J ends lost 4 bases and 0 bases respectively, with 7 bases between them.

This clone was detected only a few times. The DNA of the CDR3 is TGTGCCAGCAGCAGACCCCCCACTTACGAGCAGTACTTC. Translating gives CASSRPPTYEQYF. The gene calls are TRBV12-3 or TRBV12-4 and TRBJ2-7; no clear D gene. This CDR3 region has 13 residues. V gave up 6 bases and J gave up 4 bases, with 13 bases separating them.

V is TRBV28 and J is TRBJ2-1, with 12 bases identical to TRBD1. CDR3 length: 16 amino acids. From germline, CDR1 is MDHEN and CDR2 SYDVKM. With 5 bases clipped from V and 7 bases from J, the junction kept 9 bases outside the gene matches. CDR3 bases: TGTGCCAGCAGTACGTCCGGGACAGGGGGCTGGAATGAGCAGTTCTTC. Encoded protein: CASSTSGTGGWNEQFF.

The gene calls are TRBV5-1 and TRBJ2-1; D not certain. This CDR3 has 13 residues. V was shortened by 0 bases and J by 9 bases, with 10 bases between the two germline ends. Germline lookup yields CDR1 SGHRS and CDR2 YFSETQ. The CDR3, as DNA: TGCGCCAGCAGCTTGGCCGAGGCGTCTGAGCAGTTCTTC. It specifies CASSLAEASEQFF.

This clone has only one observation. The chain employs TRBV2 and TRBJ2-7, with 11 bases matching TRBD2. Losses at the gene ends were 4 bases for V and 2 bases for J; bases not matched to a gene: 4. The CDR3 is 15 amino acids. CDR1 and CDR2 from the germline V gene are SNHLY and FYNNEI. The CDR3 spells CASSALLAGAYEQYF. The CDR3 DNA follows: TGTGCCAGCAGTGCTTTACTAGCGGGGGCCTACGAGCAGTACTTC.

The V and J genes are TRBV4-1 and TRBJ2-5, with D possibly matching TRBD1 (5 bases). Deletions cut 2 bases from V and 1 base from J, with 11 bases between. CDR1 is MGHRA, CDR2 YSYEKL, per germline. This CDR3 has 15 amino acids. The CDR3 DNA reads TGCGCCAGCAGCCAAATCGGACAAGGCCAAGAGACCCAGTACTTC. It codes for CASSQIGQGQETQYF.

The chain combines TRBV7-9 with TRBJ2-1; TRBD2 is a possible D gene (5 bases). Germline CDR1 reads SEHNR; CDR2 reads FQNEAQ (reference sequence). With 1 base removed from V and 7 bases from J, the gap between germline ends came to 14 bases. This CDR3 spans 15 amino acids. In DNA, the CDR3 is TGTGCCAGCAGCTTAGTTAGGGTCGGGGTAAATGAGCAGTTCTTC. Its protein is CASSLVRVGVNEQFF.

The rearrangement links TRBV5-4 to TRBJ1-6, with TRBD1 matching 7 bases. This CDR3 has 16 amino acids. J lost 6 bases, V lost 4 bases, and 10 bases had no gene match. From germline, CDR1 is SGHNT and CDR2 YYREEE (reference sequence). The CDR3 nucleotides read TGTGCCAGCAGCGAGACAGGGATGATCGCTAATTCACCCCTCCACTTT. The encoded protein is CASSETGMIANSPLHF.

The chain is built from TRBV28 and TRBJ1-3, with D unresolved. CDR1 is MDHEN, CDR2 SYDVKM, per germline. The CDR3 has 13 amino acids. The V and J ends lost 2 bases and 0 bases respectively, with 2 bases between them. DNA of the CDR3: TGTGCCAGCAGTTTAACCTCTGGAAACACCATATATTTT. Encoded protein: CASSLTSGNTIYF.

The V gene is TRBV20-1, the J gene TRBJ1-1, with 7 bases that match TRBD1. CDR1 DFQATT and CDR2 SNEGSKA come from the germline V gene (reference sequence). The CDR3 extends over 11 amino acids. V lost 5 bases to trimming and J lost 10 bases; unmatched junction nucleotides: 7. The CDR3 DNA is TGCAGTGCTTCGAGGGGGCGACTAGCTTTCTTT. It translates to CSASRGRLAFF.

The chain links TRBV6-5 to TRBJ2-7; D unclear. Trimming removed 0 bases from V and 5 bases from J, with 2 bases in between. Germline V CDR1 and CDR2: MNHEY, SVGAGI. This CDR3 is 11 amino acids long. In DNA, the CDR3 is TGTGCCAGCAGTTACTCTCACGAGCAGTACTTC. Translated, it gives CASSYSHEQYF.

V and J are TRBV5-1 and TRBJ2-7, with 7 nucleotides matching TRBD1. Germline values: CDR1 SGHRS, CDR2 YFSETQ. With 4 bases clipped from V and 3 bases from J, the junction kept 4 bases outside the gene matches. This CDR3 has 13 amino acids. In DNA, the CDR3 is TGCGCCAGCAGCGTCGGACAGGACTACGAGCAGTACTTC. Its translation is CASSVGQDYEQYF. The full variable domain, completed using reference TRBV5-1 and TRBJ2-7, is KAGVTQTPRYLIKTRGQQVTLSCSPISGHRSVSWYQQTPGQGLQFLFEYFSETQRNKGNFPGRFSGRQFSNSRSEMNVSTLELGDSALYLCASSVGQDYEQYFGPGTRLTVT.

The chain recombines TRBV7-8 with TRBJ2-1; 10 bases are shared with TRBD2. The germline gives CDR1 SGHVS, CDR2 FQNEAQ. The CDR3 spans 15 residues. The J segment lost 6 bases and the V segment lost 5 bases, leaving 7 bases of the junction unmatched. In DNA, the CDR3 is TGTGCCAGCAGCCCAGAGCGGGGGGGCCGCAATGAGCAGTTCTTC. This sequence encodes CASSPERGGRNEQFF.

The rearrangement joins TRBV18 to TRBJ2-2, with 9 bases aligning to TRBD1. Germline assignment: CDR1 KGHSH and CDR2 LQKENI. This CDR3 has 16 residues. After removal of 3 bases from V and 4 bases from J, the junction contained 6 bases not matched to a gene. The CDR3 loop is CASSPRQGGTTGELFF. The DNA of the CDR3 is TGTGCCAGCTCACCGCGACAGGGGGGCACCACCGGGGAGCTGTTTTTT.

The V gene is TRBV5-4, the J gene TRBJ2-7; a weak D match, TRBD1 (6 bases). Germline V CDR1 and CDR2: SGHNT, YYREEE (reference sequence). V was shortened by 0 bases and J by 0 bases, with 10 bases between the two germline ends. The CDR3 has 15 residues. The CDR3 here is CASSLDWGPSYEQYF. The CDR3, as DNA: TGTGCCAGCAGCTTGGATTGGGGGCCCTCCTACGAGCAGTACTTC.

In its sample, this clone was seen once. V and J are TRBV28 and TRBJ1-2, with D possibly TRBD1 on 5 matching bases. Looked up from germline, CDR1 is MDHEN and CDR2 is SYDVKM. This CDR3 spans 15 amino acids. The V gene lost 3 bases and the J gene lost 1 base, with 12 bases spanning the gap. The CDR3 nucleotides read TGTGCCAGCAGTTTGGAGGACACCTATAACTATGGCTACACCTTC. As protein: CASSLEDTYNYGYTF.

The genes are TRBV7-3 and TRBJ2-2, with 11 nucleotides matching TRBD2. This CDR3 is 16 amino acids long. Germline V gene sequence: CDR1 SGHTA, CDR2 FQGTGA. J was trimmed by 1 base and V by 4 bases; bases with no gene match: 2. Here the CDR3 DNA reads TGTGCCAGCAGCTCGACTAGCGGGGTGAACACCGGGGAGCTGTTTTTT. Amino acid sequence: CASSSTSGVNTGELFF.

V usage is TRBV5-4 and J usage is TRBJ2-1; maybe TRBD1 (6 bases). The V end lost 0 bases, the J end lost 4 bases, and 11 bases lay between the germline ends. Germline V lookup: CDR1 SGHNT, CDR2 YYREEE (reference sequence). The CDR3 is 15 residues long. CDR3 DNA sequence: TGTGCCAGCAGCTTGGGACAGGCCGCTTACAATGAGCAGTTCTTC. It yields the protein CASSLGQAAYNEQFF.

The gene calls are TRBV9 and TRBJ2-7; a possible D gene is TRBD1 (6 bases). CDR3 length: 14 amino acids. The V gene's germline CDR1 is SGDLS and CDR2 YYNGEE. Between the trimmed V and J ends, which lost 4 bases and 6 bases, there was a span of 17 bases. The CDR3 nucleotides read TGTGCCAGCAGCCCGGGCCACAGGGTAGGCGAGCAGTACTTC. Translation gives CASSPGHRVGEQYF. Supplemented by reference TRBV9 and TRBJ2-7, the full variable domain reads DSGVTQTPKHLITATGQRVTLRCSPRSGDLSVYWYQQSLDQGLQFLIQYYNGEERAKGNILERFSAQQFPDLHSELNLSSLELGDSALYFCASSPGHRVGEQYFGPGTRLTVT.

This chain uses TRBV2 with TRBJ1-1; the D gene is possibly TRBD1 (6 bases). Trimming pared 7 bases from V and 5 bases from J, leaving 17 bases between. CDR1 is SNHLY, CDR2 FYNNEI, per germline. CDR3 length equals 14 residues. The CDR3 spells CASTPEGVGTEAFF. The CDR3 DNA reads TGTGCCAGCACGCCGGAGGGGGTGGGGACTGAAGCTTTCTTT.

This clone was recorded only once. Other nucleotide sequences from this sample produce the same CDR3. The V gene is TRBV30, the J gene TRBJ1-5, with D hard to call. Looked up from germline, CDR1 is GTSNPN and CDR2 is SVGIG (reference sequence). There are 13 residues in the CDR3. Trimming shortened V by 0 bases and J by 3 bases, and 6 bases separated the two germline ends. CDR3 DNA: TGTGCCTGGAGTGTACGGAACAATCAGCCCCAGCATTTT. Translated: CAWSVRNNQPQHF.

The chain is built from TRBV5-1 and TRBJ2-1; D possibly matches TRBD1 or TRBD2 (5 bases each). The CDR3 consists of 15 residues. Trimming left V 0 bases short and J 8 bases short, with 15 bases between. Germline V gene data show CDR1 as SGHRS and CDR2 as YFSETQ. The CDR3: CASSLVGGERDEQFF. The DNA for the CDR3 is TGCGCCAGCAGCTTGGTTGGGGGTGAGCGCGATGAGCAGTTCTTC.

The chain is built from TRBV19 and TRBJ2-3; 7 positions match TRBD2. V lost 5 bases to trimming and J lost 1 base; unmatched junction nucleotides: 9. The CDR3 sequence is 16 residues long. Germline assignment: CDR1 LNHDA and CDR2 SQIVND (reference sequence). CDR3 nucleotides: TGTGCCAGTAGTCGGTTGGCGGGGGTCCGCACAGATACGCAGTATTTT. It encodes CASSRLAGVRTDTQYF.